These 5 T cell receptor beta chains were sequenced from one sample in a study of CD8+ T cells in alopecia areata. Treatment of the sample: oral pan-JAK inhibitor, 5-10 mg twice daily. Extraction and reverse transcription of RNA yielded cDNA as the sequencing template. Sequencing used immunoSEQ multiplex PCR; TCRdb keeps in-frame clones, though not all of them. The table records some 42,000 clones, approximately 92% of them present only once. The sample consisted of CD8+ T cells sorted from blood, taken at week 24, from a patient treated with tofacitinib. Receptors were obtained from a human donor with alopecia areata.

The chain has TRBV18 and TRBJ2-7, with 7 bases lining up with TRBD1. The CDR3 contains 14 residues. V trimming: 4 bases; J trimming: 2 bases; junction bases outside the gene matches: 5. Germline CDR1 is KGHSH and CDR2 is LQKENI. The CDR3 protein is CASSHRDRPYEQYF. The DNA for the CDR3 is TGTGCCAGCTCACACCGGGACAGACCCTACGAGCAGTACTTC.

The V call is TRBV6-5, the J call TRBJ2-3; TRBD2 matches 13 bases. J lost 3 bases, V lost 4 bases, and 4 bases had no gene match. CDR1 is MNHEY, CDR2 SVGAGI, per germline. The CDR3 spans 16 residues. CDR3 DNA: TGTGCCAGCAGTTGGACTAGCGGGGGACCTACAGATACGCAGTATTTT. Its translation is CASSWTSGGPTDTQYF.

This chain links TRBV7-8 with TRBJ2-6; TRBD1 is a possible D gene (5 bases). The V gene's germline CDR1 is SGHVS and CDR2 FQNEAQ. The CDR3 covers 17 residues. The ends were cut back, 4 bases at V and 0 bases at J, with 13 bases in the middle. CDR3 loop: CASSSIPDSSGANVLTF. In DNA, the CDR3 is TGTGCCAGCAGCTCAATCCCAGACAGCTCTGGGGCCAACGTCCTGACTTTC.

The rearrangement links TRBV15 to TRBJ2-5; TRBD1 agrees at 7 bases. V was pared by 5 bases and J by 5 bases, with 8 bases of the junction left unmatched. The CDR3 loop spans 14 amino acids. CDR1 and CDR2 (germline): LNHNV, YYDKDF (reference sequence). The DNA of the CDR3 is TGTGCCACCAGCCCGGGACAGCTAGGGGAGACCCAGTACTTC. Protein product: CATSPGQLGETQYF.

This clone was detected only a few times. CDR3 region: CASSLYRSPGVAKNIQYF. The CDR3 DNA reads as TGTGCCAGCAGTTTGTATAGGAGCCCTGGTGTAGCCAAAAACATTCAGTACTTC. The genes are TRBV28 and TRBJ2-4; D ambiguous. V lost 3 bases and J 0 bases, leaving 18 bases between the germline ends. Germline V lookup: CDR1 MDHEN, CDR2 SYDVKM. CDR3 length: 18 amino acids.